This entry lists 21 T cell receptor beta chains sequenced from one sample in a study of radiotherapy plus CTLA-4 blockade in lung cancer. Profiled with immunoSEQ multiplex PCR; TCRdb holds only in-frame clones, not every one. The table has about 120,000 clones, just under 80% seen once. Here the sequenced sample was peripheral blood, taken from a patient treated with radiotherapy plus ipilimumab. Every receptor here comes from a human donor with non-small cell lung cancer who had a partial response to radiotherapy plus ipilimumab.

CDR3 nucleotides: TGTGCCAGCAGCTTAGCACTAGCGGGAGAAGAGACCCAGTACTTC. Its translation: CASSLALAGEETQYF. This chain joins TRBV7-9 and TRBJ2-5; the match to TRBD2 covers 11 bases. With V trimmed by 0 bases and J by 3 bases, 0 bases remained unmatched. Germline V CDR1 and CDR2: SEHNR, FQNEAQ (reference sequence). The CDR3 has 15 residues.

The chain recombines TRBV9 with TRBJ2-5; a possible D gene is TRBD2 (5 bases). This CDR3 spans 16 amino acids. Trimming removed 0 bases at V and 0 bases at J, with 12 bases between. Germline-derived CDR1 and CDR2 are SGDLS and YYNGEE. Here the CDR3 DNA reads TGTGCCAGCAGCGTAGGGCTAGCAGGTAACCAAGAGACCCAGTACTTC. Translating it yields CASSVGLAGNQETQYF.

The genes are TRBV5-3 and TRBJ2-7; D gene unclear. TRBV5-3 is given ORF status, its function remaining uncertain. This CDR3 comprises 11 residues. V was cut by 4 bases and J by 3 bases, with 5 bases left in between. The CDR3: CARSLGYEQYV. The DNA of the CDR3 is TGTGCCAGAAGCCTAGGCTACGAGCAGTACGTC.

The J gene is TRBJ1-1, the V gene TRBV28, with D possibly being TRBD1 (5 bases). Germline lookup yields CDR1 MDHEN and CDR2 SYDVKM. The V end lost 4 bases, the J end lost 0 bases, and 15 bases lay between the germline ends. This CDR3 is built from 16 residues. The CDR3 DNA follows: TGTGCCAGCAGTTCCCCCCAGGGCTTGATGAACACTGAAGCTTTCTTT. It codes for CASSSPQGLMNTEAFF.

The rearrangement links TRBV6-1 to TRBJ2-7; D gene unclear. V shed 5 bases and J shed 3 bases, with 2 bases lying between them. The CDR3 has 10 residues. The germline V gene encodes CDR1 MNHNS and CDR2 SASEGT. CDR3 region: CASSYYEQYV. In DNA form, the CDR3 reads TGTGCCAGCAGTTACTACGAGCAGTACGTC.

The rearrangement links TRBV6-1 to TRBJ1-5, with a weak D call TRBD1 (5 bases). Looked up from germline, CDR1 is MNHNS and CDR2 is SASEGT. CDR3 size: 15 residues. V was cut by 6 bases and J by 2 bases, with 14 bases left in between. The CDR3 region is CASSAGGLGNQPQHF. Written as DNA, the CDR3 is TGTGCCAGCAGCGCCGGGGGTCTAGGCAATCAGCCCCAGCATTTT.

The genes are TRBV28 and TRBJ1-4; the match to TRBD1 covers 8 bases. The ends lost 5 bases at V and 8 bases at J; junction bases unmatched: 10. Germline loops: CDR1 MDHEN, CDR2 SYDVKM. This CDR3 is 15 amino acids long. The CDR3 here is CASSTSGGWAEKLFF. CDR3 nucleotides: TGTGCCAGCAGTACGTCAGGGGGCTGGGCAGAAAAACTGTTTTTT.

This clone was picked up one time. The CDR3 DNA is TGTGCCAGCAGTTTTGGCCCAAGAGAGACCCAGTACTTC. This codes for CASSFGPRETQYF. This chain uses TRBV27 with TRBJ2-5; D is unresolved. V lost 3 bases and J lost 4, with 9 bases in between. This CDR3 has 13 amino acids. Germline lookup yields CDR1 MNHEY and CDR2 SMNVEV (reference sequence).

The genes are TRBV2 and TRBJ2-7, with 8 bases aligning to TRBD1. V shed 4 bases, J shed 2 bases, and the junction held 4 bases outside the gene matches. Germline V gene lookup returns CDR1 SNHLY and CDR2 FYNNEI. The CDR3 is made up of 14 amino acids. Here the CDR3 reads CASSAQQGAYEQYF. The CDR3 DNA sequence: TGTGCCAGCAGTGCCCAACAGGGGGCCTACGAGCAGTACTTC.

This sequence joins TRBV10-1 and TRBJ2-5; tentatively, D is TRBD2 (5 bases). V shed 6 bases and J shed 4 bases, with 18 bases lying between them. Germline values: CDR1 WNHNN, CDR2 SYGVQD (reference sequence). The CDR3 sequence is 15 residues long. The CDR3: CASRDRRRAGETQYF. For the CDR3, the DNA is TGCGCCAGCAGGGATCGACGGCGGGCCGGAGAGACCCAGTACTTC.

The V call is TRBV6-1, the J call TRBJ2-2; perhaps TRBD2 as D (6 bases). The CDR3 has 17 residues. The germline CDR1 and CDR2 sequences are MNHNS and SASEGT. Trimming removed 2 bases at V and 2 bases at J, with 15 bases between. CDR3 amino acids: CASSELVGGTNTGELFF. DNA for the CDR3: TGTGCCAGCAGTGAATTGGTTGGGGGGACTAACACCGGGGAGCTGTTTTTT.

CDR3 amino acids: CASSLGYLLGQFF. The CDR3 coding sequence is TGTGCCAGCAGCCTAGGTTATCTCCTCGGGCAGTTCTTC. This sequence joins TRBV11-1 and TRBJ2-1; D unresolved. V gave up 5 bases and J gave up 12 bases, with 17 bases separating them. Germline CDR1 is SGHAT and CDR2 is FQDESV (reference sequence). The CDR3 contains 13 residues.

The chain carries TRBV4-2 and TRBJ1-2; D is possibly TRBD1 (5 bases). Looked up from germline, CDR1 is LGHNA and CDR2 is YNFKEQ. V was pared by 4 bases and J by 2 bases, with 8 bases between. CDR3 length equals 13 residues. CDR3 protein: CASSPKGNYGYTF. DNA of the CDR3: TGTGCCAGCAGCCCGAAGGGGAACTATGGCTACACCTTC.

V is TRBV5-1 and J is TRBJ2-3; D perhaps matches TRBD2 (6 bases). V was clipped by 3 bases and J by 0 bases, with 11 bases between them. From germline, CDR1 is SGHRS and CDR2 YFSETQ. The CDR3 length is 15 residues. CDR3 coding DNA: TGCGCCAGCAGCTCGCTAGCGCGTAGCACAGATACGCAGTATTTT. It specifies CASSSLARSTDTQYF.

V usage is TRBV19 and J usage is TRBJ1-5, with TRBD1 identical over 9 bases. V shed 1 base and J 4 bases; nucleotides not matched to a gene: 2. CDR3 length: 15 amino acids. The germline V gene has CDR1 LNHDA and CDR2 SQIVND (reference sequence). The CDR3 nucleotides are TGTGCCAGTAGTATAGCCGACAGGGGGAATCAGCCCCAGCATTTT. Translating gives CASSIADRGNQPQHF.

This clone showed up just a few times. The rearrangement links TRBV27 to TRBJ1-5; TRBD1 aligns across 7 bases. V trimming: 6 bases; J trimming: 5 bases; junction bases outside the gene matches: 7. The CDR3 sequence is 14 residues long. CDR1 MNHEY and CDR2 SMNVEV come from the germline V gene (reference sequence). The CDR3 here is CASSVRDRYQPQHF. CDR3 DNA: TGTGCCAGCAGCGTCCGGGACAGATATCAGCCCCAGCATTTT.

The chain carries TRBV29-1 and TRBJ1-2, with D unresolved. The CDR3 loop spans 12 amino acids. With 2 bases removed from V and 6 bases from J, the gap between germline ends came to 10 bases. Per germline, CDR1 SQVTM and CDR2 ANQGSEA. The CDR3, as DNA: TGCAGCGTTGAATACAGCGGGGATGGCTACACCTTC. This sequence encodes CSVEYSGDGYTF.

This chain uses TRBV5-4 with TRBJ2-1; D may be TRBD1 (6 bases). The germline V and J ends were trimmed by 2 bases and 0 bases, with 9 bases remaining between them. This CDR3 region has 15 residues. Germline lookup yields CDR1 SGHNT and CDR2 YYREEE (reference sequence). The CDR3 loop reads CASSLGQSSYNEQFF. DNA for the CDR3: TGTGCCAGCAGCTTAGGACAGAGCTCCTACAATGAGCAGTTCTTC.

V gene TRBV11-3 combines with J gene TRBJ1-1; the D is unclear. Between the trimmed V and J ends, which lost 2 bases and 3 bases, there was a span of 7 bases. There are 13 residues in the CDR3. The germline gives CDR1 SGHNT, CDR2 YENEEA. The CDR3 nucleotides are TGTGCCAGCAGCTTACTGTCAGACACTGAAGCTTTCTTT. Amino acid sequence: CASSLLSDTEAFF. The variable domain in full, completed from reference TRBV11-3 and TRBJ1-1, reads EAGVVQSPRYKIIEKKQPVAFWCNPISGHNTLYWYLQNLGQGPELLIRYENEEAVDDSQLPKDRFSAERLKGVDSTLKIQPAELGDSAVYLCASSLLSDTEAFFGQGTRLTVV.

The chain employs TRBV6-1 and TRBJ1-2; D not resolved. Germline assignment: CDR1 MNHNS and CDR2 SASEGT. V lost 10 bases and J 8 bases, leaving 23 bases between the germline ends. This CDR3 comprises 14 residues. The CDR3 sequence: CAIQAAAGVGGYTF. The CDR3, as DNA: TGTGCCATCCAAGCCGCCGCGGGAGTTGGAGGCTACACCTTC.

The CDR3 sequence is CASSIAKTGAGANVLTF. CDR3 nucleotide sequence: TGTGCCAGTAGTATAGCGAAGACAGGGGCGGGGGCCAACGTCCTGACTTTC. The chain employs TRBV19 and TRBJ2-6, with 8 bases matching TRBD1. The V and J ends lost 1 base and 4 bases, in that order; junction bases with no gene match: 6. Germline CDR1 LNHDA, CDR2 SQIVND (reference sequence). The CDR3 spans 17 residues.